The entry below gives a single T cell receptor (beta chain) sequence along with its context. As processed by the authors: Estimated nucleated cell counts came from reference gene primer amplification. The assay was immunoSEQ multiplex PCR, and TCRdb's table has in-frame clones only and misses some. The DNA gave D and trimming, while V, J and clone size come from that table. The sample contains roughly 200,000 clones, about 78% of which appear only once. Germline V gives CDR1 MDHEN, CDR2 SYDVKM. Trimming took off 3 bases at V and 9 bases at J, with 12 bases between the two ends. The CDR3 contains 13 residues. The sample is drawn from a study of blood T cell repertoires in COVID-19. Study-level background: Whether acute or convalescent, the COVID-19 samples came from the United States, Italy and Spain. Sample material is recorded as cDNA or gDNA derived from T cells, B-cell-depleted T cells, or PBMCs.

The chain couples TRBV28 to TRBJ2-4; D may be TRBD1 (6 bases). The receptor's source is a woman aged 45-59 years with active or convalescent COVID-19. What was sequenced was peripheral blood. The CDR3 coding sequence is TGTGCCAGCAGTTTCAGGGGATTTGGCATTCAGTACTTC. Residues: CASSFRGFGIQYF. The full variable domain, rest sourced from reference TRBV28 and TRBJ2-4, is DVKVTQSSRYLVKRTGEKVFLECVQDMDHENMFWYRQDPGLGLRLIYFSYDVKMKEKGDIPEGYSVSREKKERFSLILESASTNQTSMYLCASSFRGFGIQYFGAGTRLSVL.